Reported below is one T cell receptor beta chain. The antigen remains unidentified. After constant-region reverse-primer amplification, full-length variable regions underwent semi-nested PCR with Nested Universal Primer A. One entry per CDR3 protein, called by TCRdb with MiXCR from the 5' RACE reads. The data show about 12,000 distinct CDR3 sequences, with just over 50% seen just once and approximately 12% held by the top ten. Notes on the study in general: Tumor-infiltrating Treg TCR alpha and beta sequences overlapped most with tumor naive CD4+ T cells, then blood naive. Whole repertoires were not studied in the larger cohort, only one V-J beta rearrangement.

Cells sorted as Tregs were CD4+, CD25+ and CD127-/low. Between the trimmed V and J ends, which lost 2 bases and 5 bases, there was a span of 13 bases. The germline gives CDR1 SGHTA, CDR2 FQGNSA. The length of the CDR3 is 14 residues. The sample consisted of tumor-infiltrating Tregs sorted from the breast tumor. The J gene is TRBJ2-7, the V gene TRBV7-2; D possibly matches TRBD1 or TRBD2 (5 bases each). The TCR was taken from a female donor with breast cancer. CDR3 region: CASSLRGQGDEQYF. The CDR3 DNA is TGTGCCAGCAGCTTAAGGGGTCAGGGAGACGAGCAGTACTTC.